This TCR beta chain was captured by sequencing in a study of pediatric ulcerative colitis. Study results and caveats: Repertoires came from total lymphocyte DNA, not specific subsets. Blood-rectal clonal overlap within each person was significantly higher in ulcerative colitis patients than controls. All ulcerative colitis patients, but no controls, carried a couple of rectal clonotypes.

Profiling relied on immunoSEQ multiplex PCR, and the TCRdb table lists in-frame clones only, not all of them. Of more than 15,000 clones in the sample, roughly 70% are singletons; the top ten hold about 3%. During colonoscopy, one to two rectal pinch biopsies were collected. Ulcerative colitis patients received no immunosuppressive medication before the diagnostic colonoscopy. Comment on this clone: Its antigen is undetermined.

V dropped 4 bases and J dropped 5; count of bases not matched to a gene: 6. CDR3 length: 14 residues. Germline V gene data show CDR1 as SEHNR and CDR2 as FQNEAQ (reference sequence). V usage is TRBV7-9 and J usage is TRBJ1-1; 8 bases are shared with TRBD1. The sequence was collected from a girl under 18 with moderate ulcerative colitis. The sample taken for sequencing was gut tissue. Here the CDR3 reads CASSYQGAVTEAFF. Written as DNA, the CDR3 is TGTGCCAGCAGCTACCAGGGGGCGGTGACTGAAGCTTTCTTT.